This T cell receptor (beta chain) was observed in a study of shared clonotypes between healthy human individuals. The wider study: The composition of the donors was a couple of women and a few men aged 18 to 49.

In the case of this clone: Its antigen remains unknown. An end of the junction differs from the germline gene, which may be a read error.

Profiling relied on immunoSEQ multiplex PCR, and the TCRdb table lists in-frame clones only, not all of them. The sample consists of 2 million to 2.5 million clones, under 97% of them appearing once. CD45RA-negative memory and CD45RA+ naive subsets were split from the CD4+ cells. Study conclusions and caveats: Clonotypes that were shared across a handful of donors made up roughly 5% of naive CD4 clonotypes.

Sequenced: naive CD4+ T cells sorted from blood. Subset noted: CD45RA+ positively selected. The sequence was collected from a man younger than 35 in good health.

The CDR3 here is CASSWDRSTLNTEAFF. The CDR3 DNA follows: TGCGCCAGCAGCTGGGACAGGTCGACCCTGAATACTGAAGCTTTCTTT. The chain carries TRBV5-1 and TRBJ1-1, with TRBD1 identical over 8 bases. Germline V gene data show CDR1 as SGHRS and CDR2 as YFSETQ. The length of the CDR3 is 16 residues.